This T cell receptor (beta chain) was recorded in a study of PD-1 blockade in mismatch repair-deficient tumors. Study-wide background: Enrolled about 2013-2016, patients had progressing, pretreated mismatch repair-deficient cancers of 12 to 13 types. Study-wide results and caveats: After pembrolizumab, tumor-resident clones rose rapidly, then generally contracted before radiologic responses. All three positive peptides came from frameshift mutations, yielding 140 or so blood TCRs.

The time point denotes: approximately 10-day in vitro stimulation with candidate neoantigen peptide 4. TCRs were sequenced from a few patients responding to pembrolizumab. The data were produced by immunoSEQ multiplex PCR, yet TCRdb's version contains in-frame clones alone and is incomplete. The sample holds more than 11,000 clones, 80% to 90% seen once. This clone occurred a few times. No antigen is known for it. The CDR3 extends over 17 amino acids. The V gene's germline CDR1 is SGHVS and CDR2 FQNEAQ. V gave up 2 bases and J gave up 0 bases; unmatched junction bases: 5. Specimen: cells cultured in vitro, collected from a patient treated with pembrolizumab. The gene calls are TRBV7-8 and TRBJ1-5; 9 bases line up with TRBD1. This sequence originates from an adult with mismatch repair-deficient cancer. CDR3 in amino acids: CASSLSTGGHSNQPQHF. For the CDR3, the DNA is TGTGCCAGCAGCTTATCAACAGGGGGCCATAGCAATCAGCCCCAGCATTTT.